This TCR beta chain is from a study of early stage breast cancer tumors. General study points: Compared with adjacent normal breast, tumors showed approximately 2.5-fold denser, more clonal T cells.

CDR1 MNHNS and CDR2 SASEGT come from the germline V gene. V lost 4 bases and J lost 1; bases outside the gene matches: 4. The CDR3 has 16 residues. There are a few counts of this clone. Its specificity is not known. Produced via immunoSEQ multiplex PCR; TCRdb's table is partial and in-frame only. The sample holds about 24,000 clones; 55% to 80% are singletons and the top ten take just under 10%. This rearrangement joins TRBV6-1 to TRBJ2-1; 10 nucleotides match TRBD2. The sequencing sample was made of breast tumor tissue. The sequence was obtained from a person in their sixties with breast cancer. CDR3 residues: CASSGSAGGSYNEQFF. CDR3 coding DNA: TGTGCCAGCAGTGGATCAGCGGGAGGGTCCTACAATGAGCAGTTCTTC.